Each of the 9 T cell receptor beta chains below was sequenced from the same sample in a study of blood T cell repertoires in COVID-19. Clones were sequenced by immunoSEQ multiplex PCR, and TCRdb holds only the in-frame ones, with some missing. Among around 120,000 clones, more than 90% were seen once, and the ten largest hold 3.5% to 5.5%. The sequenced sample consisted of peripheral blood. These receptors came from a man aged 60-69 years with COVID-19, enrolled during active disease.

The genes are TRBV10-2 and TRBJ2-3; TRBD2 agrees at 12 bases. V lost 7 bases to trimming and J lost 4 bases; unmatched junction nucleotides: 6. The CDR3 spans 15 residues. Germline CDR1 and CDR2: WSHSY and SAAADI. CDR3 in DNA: TGCGCCAGCAAAACTAGCGGGAGGAACTCAGATACGCAGTATTTT. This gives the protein CASKTSGRNSDTQYF.

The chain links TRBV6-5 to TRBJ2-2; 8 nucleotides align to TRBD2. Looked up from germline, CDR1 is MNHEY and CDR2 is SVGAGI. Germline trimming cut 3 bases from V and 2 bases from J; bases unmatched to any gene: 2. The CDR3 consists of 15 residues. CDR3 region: CASSYSGDNTGELFF. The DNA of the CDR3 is TGTGCCAGCAGTTATAGCGGGGATAACACCGGGGAGCTGTTTTTT.

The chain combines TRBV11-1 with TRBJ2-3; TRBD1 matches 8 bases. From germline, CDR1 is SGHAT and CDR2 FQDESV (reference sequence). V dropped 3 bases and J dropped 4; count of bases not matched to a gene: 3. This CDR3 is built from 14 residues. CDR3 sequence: CASSLGQVSDTQYF. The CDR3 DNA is TGTGCCAGCAGCTTGGGACAGGTTTCAGATACGCAGTATTTT.

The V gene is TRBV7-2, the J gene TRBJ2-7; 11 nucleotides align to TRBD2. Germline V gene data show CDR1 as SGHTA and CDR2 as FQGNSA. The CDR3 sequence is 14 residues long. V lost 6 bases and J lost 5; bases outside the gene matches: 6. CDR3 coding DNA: TGTGCCAGCAGTTCGCAACTAGCGGGAGACGAGCAGTACTTC. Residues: CASSSQLAGDEQYF.

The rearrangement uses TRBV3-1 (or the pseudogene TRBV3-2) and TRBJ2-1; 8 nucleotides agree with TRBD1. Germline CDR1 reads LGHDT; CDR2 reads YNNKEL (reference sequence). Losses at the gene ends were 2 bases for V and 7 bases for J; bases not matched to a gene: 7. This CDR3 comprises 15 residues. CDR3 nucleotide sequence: TGTGCCAGCAGCCAAAATGGACAGGGTGGGAATGAGCAGTTCTTC. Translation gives CASSQNGQGGNEQFF.

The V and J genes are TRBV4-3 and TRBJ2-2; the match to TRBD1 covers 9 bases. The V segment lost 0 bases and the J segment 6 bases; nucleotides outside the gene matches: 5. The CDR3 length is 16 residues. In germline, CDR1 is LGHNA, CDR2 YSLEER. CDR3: CASSQERQGVAGELFF. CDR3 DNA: TGCGCCAGCAGCCAAGAGAGACAGGGGGTGGCCGGGGAGCTGTTTTTT.

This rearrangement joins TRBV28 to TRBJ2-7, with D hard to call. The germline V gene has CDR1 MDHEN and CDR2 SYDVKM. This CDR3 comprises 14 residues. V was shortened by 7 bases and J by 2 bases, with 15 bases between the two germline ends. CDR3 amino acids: CASTHGEEAYEQYF. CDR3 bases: TGTGCCAGCACCCACGGCGAGGAAGCCTACGAGCAGTACTTC.

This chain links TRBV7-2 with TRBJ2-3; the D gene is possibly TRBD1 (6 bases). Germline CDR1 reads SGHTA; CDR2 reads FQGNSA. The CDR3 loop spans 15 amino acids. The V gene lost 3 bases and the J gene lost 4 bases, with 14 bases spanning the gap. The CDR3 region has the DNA TGTGCCAGCAGCTTTGGGGGCCCTAGGGCAGATACGCAGTATTTT. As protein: CASSFGGPRADTQYF. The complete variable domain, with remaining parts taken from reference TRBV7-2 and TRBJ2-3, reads GAGVSQSPSNKVTEKGKDVELRCDPISGHTALYWYRQSLGQGLEFLIYFQGNSAPDKSGLPSDRFSAERTGGSVSTLTIQRTQQEDSAVYLCASSFGGPRADTQYFGPGTRLTVL.

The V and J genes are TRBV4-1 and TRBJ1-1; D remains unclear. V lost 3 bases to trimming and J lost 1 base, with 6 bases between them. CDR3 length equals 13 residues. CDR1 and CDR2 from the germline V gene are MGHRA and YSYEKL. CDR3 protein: CASSQMANTEAFF. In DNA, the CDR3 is TGCGCCAGCAGCCAGATGGCGAACACTGAAGCTTTCTTT.